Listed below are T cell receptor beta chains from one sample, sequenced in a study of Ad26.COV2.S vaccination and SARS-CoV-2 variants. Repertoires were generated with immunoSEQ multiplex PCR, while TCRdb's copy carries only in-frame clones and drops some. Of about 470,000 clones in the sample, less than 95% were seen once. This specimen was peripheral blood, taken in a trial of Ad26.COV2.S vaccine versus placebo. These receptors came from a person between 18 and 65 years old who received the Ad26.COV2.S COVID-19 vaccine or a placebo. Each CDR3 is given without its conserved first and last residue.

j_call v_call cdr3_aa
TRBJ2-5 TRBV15 ATSRGLKPETQY
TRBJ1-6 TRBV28 ASSRRSLGSPLH
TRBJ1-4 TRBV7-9 ASSLWRQGNEKLF
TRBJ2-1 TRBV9 ASSVAPGGLQNEQF
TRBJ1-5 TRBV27 ASSPTGFVNQPQH
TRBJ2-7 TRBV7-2 ASSLEANTPSYEQY
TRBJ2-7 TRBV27 ASSSVAGGHREQY
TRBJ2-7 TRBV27 ASSLSTGESSYEQY
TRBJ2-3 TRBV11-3 ASSPRVAGGSADTQY
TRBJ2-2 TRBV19 ASSIWGGTSGNTGELF
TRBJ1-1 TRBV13 ASSVNRWTEAF
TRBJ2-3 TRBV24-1 ATSDFNSGSAGDTQY
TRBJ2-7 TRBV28 ASSFRDRPLLEQY
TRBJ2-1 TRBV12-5 ASGLANEQF
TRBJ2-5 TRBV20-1 SALREETQY
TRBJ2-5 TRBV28 ASSPGPVIGETQY
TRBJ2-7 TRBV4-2 ASSQGASGRFSYEQY
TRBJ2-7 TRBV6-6 ASSYSGTSYEQY
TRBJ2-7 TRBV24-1 ATSDQLGEQY
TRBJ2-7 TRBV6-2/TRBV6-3 ASSYGGSYEQY
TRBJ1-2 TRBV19 ASSIDRKADYGYT
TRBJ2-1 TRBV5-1 ASSLRGGTEQF
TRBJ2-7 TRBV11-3 ASSSFRGEQY
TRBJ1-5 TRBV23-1 ASSTGASNQPQH
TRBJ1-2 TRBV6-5 ASSREADYGYT
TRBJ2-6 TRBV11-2 ASSLVDRDRTGANVLT
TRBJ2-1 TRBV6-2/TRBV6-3 ASSYSGLAVNNEQF
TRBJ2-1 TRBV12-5 ASGLPDEQF
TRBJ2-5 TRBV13 ASSVGRGEETQY
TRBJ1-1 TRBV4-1 ASRPVMGTTEAF
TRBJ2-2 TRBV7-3 ASSLDSTGELF